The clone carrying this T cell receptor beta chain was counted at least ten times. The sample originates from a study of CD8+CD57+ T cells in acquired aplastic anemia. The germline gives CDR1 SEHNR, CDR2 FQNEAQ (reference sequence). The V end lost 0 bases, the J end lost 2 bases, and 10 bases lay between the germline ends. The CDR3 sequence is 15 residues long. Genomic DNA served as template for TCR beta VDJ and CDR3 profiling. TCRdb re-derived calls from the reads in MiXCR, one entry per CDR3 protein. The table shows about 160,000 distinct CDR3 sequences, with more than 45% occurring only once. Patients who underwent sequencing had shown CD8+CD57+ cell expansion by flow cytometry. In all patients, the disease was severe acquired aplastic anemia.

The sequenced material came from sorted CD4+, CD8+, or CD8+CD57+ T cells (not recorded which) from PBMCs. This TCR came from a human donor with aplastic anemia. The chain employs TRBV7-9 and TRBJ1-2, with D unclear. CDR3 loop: CASSLAPGPNYGYTF. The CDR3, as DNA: TGTGCCAGCAGCTTAGCCCCCGGACCCAACTATGGCTACACCTTC. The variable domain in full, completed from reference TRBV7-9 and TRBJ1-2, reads DTGVSQNPRHKITKRGQNVTFRCDPISEHNRLYWYRQTLGQGPEFLTYFQNEAQLEKSRLLSDRFSAERPKGSFSTLEIQRTEQGDSAMYLCASSLAPGPNYGYTFGSGTRLTVV.